The 29 T cell receptor beta chains in this list originate from one sample, sequenced in a study of beta chain features in type 1 diabetes. Study-wide points: There was a moderate but significant shortening of TCRB CDR3s in all four CD4+ subsets of Type 1 diabetes patients.

The antigens of these receptors remain unknown. Reverse transcription of all isolated RNA meant that expressed TCRB transcripts were sequenced. Profiling relied on immunoSEQ multiplex PCR, and the TCRdb table lists in-frame clones only, not all of them. The table has 200,000 to 250,000 clones, approximately 15% seen once. Sequenced sample: naive CD4+ T cells from blood. The receptor source for this set is a man aged 25-45 years with type 1 diabetes.

The V call is TRBV27, the J call TRBJ2-7, with D possibly TRBD1 on 6 matching bases. Germline values: CDR1 MNHEY, CDR2 SMNVEV (reference sequence). The CDR3 length is 14 residues. V was shortened by 8 bases and J by 0 bases, with 14 bases between the two germline ends. The CDR3 DNA follows: TGTGCCAGCTTAAGCCGGGACAACTCCTACGAGCAGTACTTC. As protein: CASLSRDNSYEQYF.

In its sample, this clone was seen a few times. This chain uses TRBV6-1 with TRBJ1-1; 7 bases match TRBD1. CDR3 length equals 16 residues. The J segment lost 5 bases and the V segment lost 0 bases, leaving 9 bases of the junction unmatched. CDR1 MNHNS and CDR2 SASEGT come from the germline V gene. CDR3 DNA sequence: TGTGCCAGCAGTGAAGCTGGAGCGGACAGGAGGACTGAAGCTTTCTTT. Translating it yields CASSEAGADRRTEAFF.

The chain links TRBV5-1 to TRBJ1-1; D is undetermined. CDR1 is SGHRS and CDR2 is YFSETQ in the germline V gene. Trimming stripped 0 bases from V and 0 bases from J, with 9 bases between. CDR3 length: 15 residues. The CDR3 protein is CASSLEGAMNTEAFF. The CDR3 DNA follows: TGCGCCAGCAGCTTGGAGGGAGCTATGAACACTGAAGCTTTCTTT.

This clone was recorded a few times. The chain uses TRBV4-2 and TRBJ2-5, with 8 bases aligning to TRBD1. J was trimmed by 2 bases and V by 0 bases; bases with no gene match: 5. CDR3 length: 16 residues. CDR1 is LGHNA, CDR2 YNFKEQ, per germline. The CDR3 spells CASSQDSGTGQETQYF. The CDR3 nucleotides are TGTGCCAGCAGCCAAGATTCGGGGACAGGACAAGAGACCCAGTACTTC.

In DNA, the CDR3 is TGTGCCAGCCAAGTTAGCGGGGGGGCTGGCAATGAGCAGTTCTTC. This translates into CASQVSGGAGNEQFF. The chain has TRBV27 and TRBJ2-1, with 11 nucleotides matching TRBD2. Germline-derived CDR1 and CDR2 are MNHEY and SMNVEV (reference sequence). Trimming at V came to 8 bases and at J to 6 bases, leaving 9 bases not matched to a gene. The CDR3 contains 15 residues.

This clone was counted only a few times. The chain employs TRBV9 and TRBJ2-7, with 7 bases lining up with TRBD2. The length of the CDR3 is 14 residues. The V segment lost 4 bases and the J segment 2 bases; nucleotides outside the gene matches: 6. Germline lookup yields CDR1 SGDLS and CDR2 YYNGEE. The CDR3 loop is CASSPTSATYEQYF. DNA of the CDR3: TGTGCCAGCAGCCCAACTAGCGCAACCTACGAGCAGTACTTC.

This clone was observed a few times. The chain has TRBV2 and TRBJ1-2, with D perhaps TRBD1 (5 bases). V dropped 0 bases and J dropped 12 bases, with 11 bases sitting between them. Germline V lookup: CDR1 SNHLY, CDR2 FYNNEI. This CDR3 has 12 residues. Here the CDR3 reads CASSEAPGYHTF. For the CDR3, the DNA is TGTGCCAGCAGTGAAGCGCCAGGGTACCACACCTTC.

This clone was counted a few times. Mismatch with germline at one junction end may stem from a read error. The chain uses TRBV19 and TRBJ1-1; 8 bases map to TRBD1. Germline V gives CDR1 LNHDA, CDR2 SQIVND (reference sequence). The CDR3 consists of 12 residues. CDR3 sequence (DNA): TGTGCCAGTAGTATCTGGGACAGGAGGAGATCGTTT. Amino acid sequence: CASSIWDRRRSF.

The chain links TRBV4-1 to TRBJ2-3; D possibly corresponds to TRBD1 (5 bases). Trimming shortened V by 1 base and J by 5 bases, and 19 bases separated the two germline ends. The CDR3 is made up of 17 amino acids. Looked up from germline, CDR1 is MGHRA and CDR2 is YSYEKL. The CDR3 sequence: CASSQGPRKGRRDTQYF. The CDR3 DNA reads TGCGCCAGCAGCCAAGGGCCCCGGAAGGGGCGACGAGATACGCAGTATTTT.

The chain carries TRBV6-1 and TRBJ2-7, with D possibly TRBD1 on 6 matching bases. V dropped 6 bases and J dropped 1 base, with 13 bases sitting between them. This CDR3 is 14 amino acids long. Germline CDR1 and CDR2: MNHNS and SASEGT. The CDR3 spells CASRKTGSSYEQYF. The CDR3 DNA reads TGTGCCAGCAGGAAGACAGGCTCGTCCTACGAGCAGTACTTC.

This clone appeared a few times. The chain couples TRBV6-1 to TRBJ2-7, with 7 bases identical to TRBD1. CDR1 is MNHNS and CDR2 is SASEGT in the germline V gene. CDR3 length: 13 residues. V was pared by 5 bases and J by 3 bases, with 4 bases of the junction left unmatched. The CDR3 bases are TGTGCCAGCAGTCCCGGGACAGTCTACGAGCAGTACTTC. It yields the protein CASSPGTVYEQYF.

This clone was observed a handful of times. This chain connects TRBV12-5 to TRBJ1-1; D perhaps matches TRBD1 (5 bases). The CDR3 covers 12 residues. The V end was cut by 0 bases, the J end by 7 bases, with 6 bases between. The germline V gene encodes CDR1 LGHNT and CDR2 FRNRAP. The CDR3 DNA is TGTGCTAGTGGTTTGGTGGGGGGTGAAGCTTTCTTT. Protein: CASGLVGGEAFF.

This clone was recorded a few times. The J gene is TRBJ1-1, the V gene TRBV6-5, with 7 bases aligning to TRBD1. Looked up from germline, CDR1 is MNHEY and CDR2 is SVGAGI. With 5 bases clipped from V and 8 bases from J, the junction kept 2 bases outside the gene matches. The CDR3 is 11 amino acids. CDR3 amino acids: CASSRGPEAFF. The CDR3 DNA follows: TGTGCCAGCAGTAGGGGGCCCGAAGCTTTCTTT.

The V call is TRBV29-1, the J call TRBJ1-5, with TRBD1 identical over 9 bases. The CDR3 has 13 residues. The germline V gene encodes CDR1 SQVTM and CDR2 ANQGSEA. The J segment lost 6 bases and the V segment lost 4 bases, leaving 4 bases of the junction unmatched. Written as DNA, the CDR3 is TGCAGCGTTGGGGACAGGGAGGGTCAGCCCCAGCATTTT. It codes for CSVGDREGQPQHF.

This clone came up a few times. The chain has TRBV10-3 and TRBJ1-1; D remains ambiguous. There are 14 residues in the CDR3. Germline CDR1 reads ENHRY; CDR2 reads SYGVKD. The V gene lost 6 bases and the J gene lost 1 base, with 12 bases spanning the gap. CDR3 sequence reads: CAIRSLGGNTEAFF. CDR3 DNA: TGTGCCATCAGATCGCTCGGAGGGAACACTGAAGCTTTCTTT.

V and J are TRBV30 and TRBJ2-5, with TRBD1 matching 8 bases. This CDR3 comprises 15 residues. Trimming took 0 bases from V and 1 from J; bases not matched to a gene: 4. From germline, CDR1 is GTSNPN and CDR2 SVGIG (reference sequence). CDR3: CAWSVTGGVQETQYF. The CDR3 DNA is TGTGCCTGGAGTGTTACAGGGGGAGTCCAAGAGACCCAGTACTTC.

This clone was seen a handful of times. The J gene is TRBJ2-6, the V gene TRBV5-4; D gene ambiguous. The CDR3 runs 15 residues. Trimming pared 0 bases from V and 1 base from J, leaving 5 bases between. CDR1 and CDR2 from the germline V gene are SGHNT and YYREEE (reference sequence). CDR3 bases: TGTGCCAGCAGCTTGGACAGTTCTGGGGCCAACGTCCTGACTTTC. Translating it yields CASSLDSSGANVLTF.

This clone was detected a few times. The chain uses TRBV2 and TRBJ2-7, with TRBD1 matching over 8 bases. V shed 5 bases and J 4 bases; nucleotides not matched to a gene: 10. The CDR3 length is 15 residues. Looked up from germline, CDR1 is SNHLY and CDR2 is FYNNEI. DNA of the CDR3: TGTGCCAGCAGTATACGACAGGGGACTTTGTACGAGCAGTACTTC. Amino acid sequence: CASSIRQGTLYEQYF.

This clone turned up a few times. This chain joins TRBV4-1 and TRBJ2-3, with TRBD2 identical over 14 bases. V was clipped by 5 bases and J by 1 base; unmatched bases: 14. Germline V gives CDR1 MGHRA, CDR2 YSYEKL. The CDR3 sequence is 20 residues long. The CDR3 is CASSKIRRLAGGSGTDTQYF. CDR3 coding DNA: TGCGCCAGCAGCAAAATCCGCCGACTAGCGGGGGGGTCCGGCACAGATACGCAGTATTTT.

This chain connects TRBV9 to TRBJ1-2, with a possible D match to TRBD1 (6 bases). The CDR3 extends over 15 amino acids. Trimming stripped 4 bases from V and 1 base from J, with 14 bases between. Germline lookup yields CDR1 SGDLS and CDR2 YYNGEE. The CDR3 sequence: CASSPNPDSNYGYTF. The CDR3 bases are TGTGCCAGCAGCCCAAACCCGGACAGTAACTATGGCTACACCTTC. The whole variable domain, remainder taken from reference TRBV9 and TRBJ1-2, is DSGVTQTPKHLITATGQRVTLRCSPRSGDLSVYWYQQSLDQGLQFLIQYYNGEERAKGNILERFSAQQFPDLHSELNLSSLELGDSALYFCASSPNPDSNYGYTFGSGTRLTVV.

The CDR3 nucleotides read TGCAGCGCATCGGACAGGGATAATCAGCCCCAGCATTTT. This sequence encodes CSASDRDNQPQHF. The chain has TRBV29-1 and TRBJ1-5, with 8 bases matching TRBD1. This CDR3 contains 13 residues. The J segment lost 4 bases and the V segment lost 7 bases, leaving 6 bases of the junction unmatched. In germline, CDR1 is SQVTM, CDR2 ANQGSEA.

This clone appeared a few times. V usage is TRBV4-2 and J usage is TRBJ1-4; no definite D call. Germline-derived CDR1 and CDR2 are LGHNA and YNFKEQ. V gave up 4 bases and J gave up 6 bases, with 6 bases separating them. This CDR3 region has 12 residues. In DNA form, the CDR3 reads TGTGCCAGCAGCCCTCGGGATGAAAAACTGTTTTTT. Protein sequence: CASSPRDEKLFF.

This clone was recorded once. The rearrangement uses TRBV11-2 and TRBJ1-3; D unresolved. This CDR3 spans 12 amino acids. Germline V gives CDR1 SGHAT, CDR2 FQNNGV. Trimming pared 2 bases from V and 8 bases from J, leaving 7 bases between. CDR3 in amino acids: CASSLPSDTIYF. In DNA, the CDR3 is TGTGCCAGCAGCTTACCGAGCGACACCATATATTTT.

The gene calls are TRBV30 and TRBJ1-5, with D hard to call. Germline CDR1 and CDR2: GTSNPN and SVGIG (reference sequence). The CDR3 is 13 amino acids. V gave up 1 base and J gave up 3 bases, with 7 bases separating them. CDR3 coding DNA: TGTGCCTGGAGTGAATCGTCCAATCAGCCCCAGCATTTT. Its protein is CAWSESSNQPQHF.

This sequence joins TRBV19 and TRBJ2-7; 7 bases align to TRBD1. Losses at the gene ends were 3 bases for V and 3 bases for J; bases not matched to a gene: 5. Germline-derived CDR1 and CDR2 are LNHDA and SQIVND (reference sequence). The CDR3 extends over 14 amino acids. The DNA for the CDR3 is TGTGCCAGTAGTATGCCGGGACAGCGCTACGAGCAGTACTTC. This gives the protein CASSMPGQRYEQYF.

This clone was observed a few times. The rearrangement joins TRBV28 to TRBJ2-1; 8 nucleotides match TRBD2. The CDR3 is 14 amino acids. V dropped 8 bases and J dropped 5; count of bases not matched to a gene: 8. CDR1 is MDHEN and CDR2 is SYDVKM in the germline V gene. Written as DNA, the CDR3 is TGTGCCAGCCAGAGCGGGGGCGCCAACAATGAGCAGTTCTTC. Translated, it gives CASQSGGANNEQFF.

This clone was counted a few times. The chain recombines TRBV19 with TRBJ1-5; 7 positions match TRBD1. The CDR3 spans 16 residues. Germline CDR1 and CDR2: LNHDA and SQIVND (reference sequence). V lost 7 bases, J lost 2 bases, and 11 bases stayed unmatched. The CDR3 is CASTSGGKMGNQPQHF. The CDR3 DNA is TGTGCCAGTACCTCAGGGGGGAAGATGGGCAATCAGCCCCAGCATTTT.

V is TRBV5-1 and J is TRBJ2-2; a possible D gene is TRBD1 (5 bases). CDR1 is SGHRS and CDR2 is YFSETQ in the germline V gene. The CDR3 covers 14 residues. Trimming stripped 1 base from V and 4 bases from J, with 8 bases between. CDR3 coding DNA: TGCGCCAGCAGCTTGCCAGGGATCACCGGGGAGCTGTTTTTT. It yields the protein CASSLPGITGELFF.

In DNA, the CDR3 is TGTGCCAGCACCACCCTAACAGATACGCAGTATTTT. It specifies CASTTLTDTQYF. V usage is TRBV7-9 and J usage is TRBJ2-3, with D unresolved. Germline CDR1 reads SEHNR; CDR2 reads FQNEAQ (reference sequence). V shed 7 bases and J shed 3 bases, with 8 bases lying between them. The CDR3 is 12 amino acids.